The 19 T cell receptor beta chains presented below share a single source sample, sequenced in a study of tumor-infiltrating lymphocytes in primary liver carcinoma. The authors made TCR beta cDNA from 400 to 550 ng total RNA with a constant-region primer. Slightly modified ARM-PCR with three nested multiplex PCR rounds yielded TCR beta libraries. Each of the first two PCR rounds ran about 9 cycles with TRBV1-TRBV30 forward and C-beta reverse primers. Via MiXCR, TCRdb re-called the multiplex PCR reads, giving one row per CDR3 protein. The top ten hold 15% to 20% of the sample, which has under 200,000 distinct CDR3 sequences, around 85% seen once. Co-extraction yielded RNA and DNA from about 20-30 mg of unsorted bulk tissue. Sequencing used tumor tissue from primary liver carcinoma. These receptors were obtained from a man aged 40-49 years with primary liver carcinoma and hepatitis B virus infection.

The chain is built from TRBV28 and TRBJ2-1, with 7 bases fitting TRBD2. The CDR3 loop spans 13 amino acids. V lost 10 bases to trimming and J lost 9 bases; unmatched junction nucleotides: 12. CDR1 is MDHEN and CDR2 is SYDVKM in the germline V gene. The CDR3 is CATSLGTNGEQFF. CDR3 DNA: TGTGCCACCAGCCTCGGGACTAACGGTGAGCAGTTCTTC.

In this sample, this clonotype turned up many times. In DNA, the CDR3 is TGCAGCGTTGGGGTCCAAGGTGGGGCCAACGTCCTGACTTTC. It yields the protein CSVGVQGGANVLTF. V and J are TRBV29-1 and TRBJ2-6; D call uncertain. Germline V gene sequence: CDR1 SQVTM, CDR2 ANQGSEA. The CDR3 runs 14 residues. V lost 4 bases and J 3 bases, leaving 10 bases between the germline ends. Full variable domain (missing parts from reference TRBV29-1 and TRBJ2-6): SAVISQKPSRDICQRGTSLTIQCQVDSQVTMMFWYRQQPGQSLTLIATANQGSEATYESGFVIDKFPISRPNLTFSTLTVSNMSPEDSSIYLCSVGVQGGANVLTFGAGSRLTVL.

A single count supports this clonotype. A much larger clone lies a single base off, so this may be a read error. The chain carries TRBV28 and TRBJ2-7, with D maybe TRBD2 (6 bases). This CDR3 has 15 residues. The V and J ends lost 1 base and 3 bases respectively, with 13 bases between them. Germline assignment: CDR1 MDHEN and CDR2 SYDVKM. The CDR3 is CASSLYTGEDYEQYF. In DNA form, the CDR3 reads TGTGCCAGCAGTTTATATACGGGAGAGGACTACGAGCAGTACTTC.

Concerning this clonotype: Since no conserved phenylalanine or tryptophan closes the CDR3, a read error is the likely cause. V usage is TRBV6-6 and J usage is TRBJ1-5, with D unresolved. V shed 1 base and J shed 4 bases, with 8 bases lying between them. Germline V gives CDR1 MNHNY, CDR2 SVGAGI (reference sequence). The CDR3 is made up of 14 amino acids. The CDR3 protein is CASSYLRGNQPQHL. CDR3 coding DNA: TGTGCCAGCAGTTACTTACGGGGAAATCAGCCCCAGCATCTT.

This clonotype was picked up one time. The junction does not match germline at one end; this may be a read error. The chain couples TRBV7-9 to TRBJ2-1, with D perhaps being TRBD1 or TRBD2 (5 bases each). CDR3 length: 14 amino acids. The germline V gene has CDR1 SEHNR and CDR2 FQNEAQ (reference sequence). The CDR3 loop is CASSSNGTGNEHFF. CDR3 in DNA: TGTGCCAGTAGTTCTAACGGGACGGGTAATGAGCACTTCTTC.

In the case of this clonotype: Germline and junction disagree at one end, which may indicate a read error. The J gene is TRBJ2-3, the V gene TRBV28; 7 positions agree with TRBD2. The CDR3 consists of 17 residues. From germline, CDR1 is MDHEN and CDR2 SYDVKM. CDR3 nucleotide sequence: TGTGTCAGCCGTGGACGTTTGGGGGAGGGGAGCACAGATACGCACTATTTT. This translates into CVSRGRLGEGSTDTHYF.

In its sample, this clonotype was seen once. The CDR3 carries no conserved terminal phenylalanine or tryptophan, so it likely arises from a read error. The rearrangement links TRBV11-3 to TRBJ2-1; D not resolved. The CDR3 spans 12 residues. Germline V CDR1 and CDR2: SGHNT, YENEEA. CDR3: CASSLNANEQFI. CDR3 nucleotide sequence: TGTGCTAGCAGCTTAAATGCCAACGAGCAGTTCATC.

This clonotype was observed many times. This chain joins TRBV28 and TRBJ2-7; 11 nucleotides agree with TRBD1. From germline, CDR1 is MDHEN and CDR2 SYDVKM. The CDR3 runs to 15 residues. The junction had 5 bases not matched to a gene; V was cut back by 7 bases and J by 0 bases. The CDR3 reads CASTSGTGGSYEQYF. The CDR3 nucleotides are TGTGCCAGCACCTCCGGGACAGGGGGCTCCTACGAGCAGTACTTC.

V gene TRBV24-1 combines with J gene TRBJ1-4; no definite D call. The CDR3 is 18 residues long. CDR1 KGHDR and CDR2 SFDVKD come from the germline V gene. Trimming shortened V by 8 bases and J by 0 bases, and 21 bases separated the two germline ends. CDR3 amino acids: CATISHWETSATNEKLFF. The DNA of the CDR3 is TGTGCCACCATTTCCCATTGGGAAACGTCTGCAACTAATGAAAAACTGTTTTTT.

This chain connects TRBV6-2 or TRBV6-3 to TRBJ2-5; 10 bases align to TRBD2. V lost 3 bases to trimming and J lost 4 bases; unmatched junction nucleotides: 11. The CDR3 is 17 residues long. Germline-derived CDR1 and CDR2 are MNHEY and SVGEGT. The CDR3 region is CASSYGLAGGSGETQYF. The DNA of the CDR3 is TGTGCCAGCAGTTATGGTTTAGCGGGAGGATCGGGAGAGACCCAGTACTTC.

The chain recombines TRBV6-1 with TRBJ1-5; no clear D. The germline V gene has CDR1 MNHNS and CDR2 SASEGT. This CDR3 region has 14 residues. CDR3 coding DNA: TGTGCGAACAGTGATACGAGGGAAAAGGCACCCCAGCATTTT. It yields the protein CANSDTREKAPQHF.

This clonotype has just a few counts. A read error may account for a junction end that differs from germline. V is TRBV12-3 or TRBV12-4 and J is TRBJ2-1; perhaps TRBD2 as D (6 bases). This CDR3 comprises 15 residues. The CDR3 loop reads CVSSHNGRYYNEQFF. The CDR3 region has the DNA TGTGTCAGCAGTCATAACGGGAGATACTACAATGAGCAGTTCTTC.

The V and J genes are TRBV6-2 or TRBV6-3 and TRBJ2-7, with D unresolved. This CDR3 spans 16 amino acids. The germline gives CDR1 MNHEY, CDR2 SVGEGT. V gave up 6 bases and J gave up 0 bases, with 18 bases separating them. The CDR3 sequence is CASRSGRSHSSYEQYF. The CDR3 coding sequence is TGTGCCAGCAGAAGTGGGCGGAGCCACAGCTCCTACGAGCAGTACTTC.

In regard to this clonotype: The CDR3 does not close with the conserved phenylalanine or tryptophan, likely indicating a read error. CDR3 in amino acids: CSVGGGWSMNREAFL. For the CDR3, the DNA is TGCAGCGTTGGTGGAGGATGGAGTATGAACAGAGAAGCTTTCCTT. V and J are TRBV29-1 and TRBJ1-1; D remains unclear. The CDR3 is 15 amino acids. Germline loops: CDR1 SQVTM, CDR2 ANQGSEA. V was clipped by 4 bases and J by 8 bases, with 23 bases between them.

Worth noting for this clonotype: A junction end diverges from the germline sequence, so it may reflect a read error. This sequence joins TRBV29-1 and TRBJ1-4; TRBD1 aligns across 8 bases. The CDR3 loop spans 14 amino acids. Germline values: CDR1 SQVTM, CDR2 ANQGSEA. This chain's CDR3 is CSISGQGHYEILFF. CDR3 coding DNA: TGCAGTATTTCTGGACAGGGACATTATGAAATACTGTTTTTT.

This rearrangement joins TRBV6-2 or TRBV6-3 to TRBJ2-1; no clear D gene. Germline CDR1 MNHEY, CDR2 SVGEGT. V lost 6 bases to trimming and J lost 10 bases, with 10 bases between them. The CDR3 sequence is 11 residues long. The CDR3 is CASSIGFEQFF. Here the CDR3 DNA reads TGTGCCAGCAGCATTGGATTCGAGCAGTTCTTC.

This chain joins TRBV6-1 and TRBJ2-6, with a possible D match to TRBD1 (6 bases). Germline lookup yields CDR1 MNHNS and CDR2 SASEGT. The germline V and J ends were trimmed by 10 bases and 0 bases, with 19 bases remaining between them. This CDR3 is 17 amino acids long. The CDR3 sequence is CANTETGALSGANVLTF. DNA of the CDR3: TGTGCCAACACCGAGACAGGAGCCCTCTCTGGGGCCAACGTCCTGACTTTC.

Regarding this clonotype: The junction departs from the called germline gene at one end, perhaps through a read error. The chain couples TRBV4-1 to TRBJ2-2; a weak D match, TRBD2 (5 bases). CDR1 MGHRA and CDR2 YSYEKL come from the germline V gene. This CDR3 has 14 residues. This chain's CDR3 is CASCRLTLSGELFF. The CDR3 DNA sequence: TGCGCCAGCTGCCGACTTACCCTCTCCGGGGAGCTATTTTTT.

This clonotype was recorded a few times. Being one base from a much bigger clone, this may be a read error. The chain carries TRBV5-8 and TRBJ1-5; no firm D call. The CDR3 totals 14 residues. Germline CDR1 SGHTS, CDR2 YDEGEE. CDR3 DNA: TGTGCCAGCAGCGGGCGGGTTAGCAATCAGTCCCAGCATTTT. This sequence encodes CASSGRVSNQSQHF.